A selection of T cell receptor beta chains follows, all from one sample in a study of blood T cell repertoires in COVID-19. Profiled with immunoSEQ multiplex PCR; TCRdb holds only in-frame clones, not every one. The data hold roughly 450,000 clones, with 90% observed a single time. The sample taken for sequencing was PBMCs or T cells enriched from blood (not recorded which). These receptors all come from a man between 18 and 29 years old who had recovered from COVID-19. Both conserved end residues are part of each CDR3. A D gene is named only where the DNA matches it firmly. Only some rows state a clone size, as once, few, many or a class for expanded clones.

v_call: TRBV5-5
j_call: TRBJ1-5
clone_size: few
d_call: TRBD1
cdr3_aa: CASSLGTTGVGRDQPQHF
cdr3_nt: TGTGCCAGCAGCTTAGGGACGACAGGGGTTGGGCGAGATCAGCCCCAGCATTTT

v_call: TRBV3-1/TRBV3-2
j_call: TRBJ2-1
clone_size: NA
d_call: NA
cdr3_aa: CASSQQAVQNEQFF
cdr3_nt: TGTGCCAGCAGCCAACAGGCAGTGCAAAATGAGCAGTTCTTC

v_call: TRBV7-9
j_call: TRBJ1-1
clone_size: NA
d_call: NA
cdr3_aa: CASSLVEGTEAFF
cdr3_nt: TGTGCCAGCAGCTTAGTGGAGGGCACTGAAGCTTTCTTT

v_call: TRBV28
j_call: TRBJ2-2
clone_size: NA
d_call: NA
cdr3_aa: CASSFGGVDGELFF
cdr3_nt: TGTGCCAGCAGTTTTGGAGGGGTCGACGGGGAGCTGTTTTTT

v_call: TRBV5-4
j_call: TRBJ1-2
clone_size: NA
d_call: TRBD1
cdr3_aa: CASSTRQGNYGYTF
cdr3_nt: TGTGCCAGCAGCACCCGACAGGGAAACTATGGCTACACCTTC

v_call: TRBV18
j_call: TRBJ2-7
clone_size: NA
d_call: NA
cdr3_aa: CASSPHVGAEQYF
cdr3_nt: TGTGCCAGCTCACCACATGTGGGGGCCGAGCAGTACTTC

v_call: TRBV9
j_call: TRBJ1-5
clone_size: NA
d_call: NA
cdr3_aa: CASSVDAGKPQHF
cdr3_nt: TGTGCCAGCAGCGTAGACGCGGGGAAGCCCCAGCATTTT

v_call: TRBV23-1
j_call: TRBJ2-2
clone_size: many
d_call: TRBD1
cdr3_aa: CASTHHPNSGTGTGLANTGELFF
cdr3_nt: TGCGCCAGCACACACCACCCCAACTCGGGAACCGGGACAGGGCTCGCGAACACCGGGGAGCTGTTTTTT

v_call: TRBV6-1
j_call: TRBJ2-7
clone_size: NA
d_call: NA
cdr3_aa: CASSEAKERWFFEQYF
cdr3_nt: TGTGCCAGCAGTGAAGCGAAGGAGAGATGGTTCTTCGAGCAGTACTTC

v_call: TRBV15
j_call: TRBJ2-5
clone_size: NA
d_call: NA
cdr3_aa: CATSRAQGVLETQYF
cdr3_nt: TGTGCCACCAGCAGAGCACAGGGAGTTTTGGAGACCCAGTACTTC

v_call: TRBV5-1
j_call: TRBJ2-5
clone_size: NA
d_call: NA
cdr3_aa: CASSLVLQPQETQYF
cdr3_nt: TGCGCCAGCAGCTTGGTGTTACAGCCTCAAGAGACCCAGTACTTC

v_call: TRBV5-1
j_call: TRBJ1-3
clone_size: NA
d_call: TRBD1
cdr3_aa: CASSRRTGISGNTIYF
cdr3_nt: TGCGCCAGCAGCCGCCGGACAGGCATCTCTGGAAACACCATATATTTT

v_call: TRBV6-1
j_call: TRBJ2-1
clone_size: NA
d_call: NA
cdr3_aa: CASSEARGEQFF
cdr3_nt: TGTGCCAGCAGTGAAGCGCGCGGTGAGCAGTTCTTC

v_call: TRBV25-1
j_call: TRBJ2-1
clone_size: NA
d_call: NA
cdr3_aa: CASSEAVYNEQFF
cdr3_nt: TGTGCCAGCAGTGAGGCAGTCTACAATGAGCAGTTCTTC

v_call: TRBV11-2
j_call: TRBJ2-7
clone_size: NA
d_call: TRBD1
cdr3_aa: CASSTRGQGSYEQYF
cdr3_nt: TGTGCCAGCAGCACCCGAGGACAGGGCTCCTACGAGCAGTACTTC

v_call: TRBV3-1/TRBV3-2
j_call: TRBJ2-1
clone_size: NA
d_call: TRBD2
cdr3_aa: CASSQDPGGLYNEQFF
cdr3_nt: TGTGCCAGCAGCCAAGACCCGGGAGGGCTCTACAATGAGCAGTTCTTC

v_call: TRBV5-1
j_call: TRBJ1-1
clone_size: NA
d_call: NA
cdr3_aa: CASFETVGSHEAFF
cdr3_nt: TGCGCCAGCTTCGAAACGGTCGGGTCTCATGAAGCTTTCTTT

v_call: TRBV5-1
j_call: TRBJ2-5
clone_size: NA
d_call: NA
cdr3_aa: CASSGSGMEETQYF
cdr3_nt: TGCGCCAGCAGCGGGTCGGGGATGGAAGAGACCCAGTACTTC

v_call: TRBV30
j_call: TRBJ1-5
clone_size: NA
d_call: NA
cdr3_aa: CAWSPERNQPQHF
cdr3_nt: TGTGCCTGGAGTCCAGAACGAAATCAGCCCCAGCATTTT